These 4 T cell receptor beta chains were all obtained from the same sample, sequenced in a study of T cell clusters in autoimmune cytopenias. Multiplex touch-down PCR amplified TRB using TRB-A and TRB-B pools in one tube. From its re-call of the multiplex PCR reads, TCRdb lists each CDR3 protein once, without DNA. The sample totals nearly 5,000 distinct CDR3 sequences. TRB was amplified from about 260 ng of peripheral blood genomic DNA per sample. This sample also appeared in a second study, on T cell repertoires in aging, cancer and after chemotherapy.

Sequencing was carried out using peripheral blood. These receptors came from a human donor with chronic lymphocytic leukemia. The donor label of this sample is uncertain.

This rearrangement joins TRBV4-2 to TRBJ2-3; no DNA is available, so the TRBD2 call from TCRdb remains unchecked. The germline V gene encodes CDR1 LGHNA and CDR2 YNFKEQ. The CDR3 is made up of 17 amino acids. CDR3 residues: CASSQEAAGGLTDTQYF.

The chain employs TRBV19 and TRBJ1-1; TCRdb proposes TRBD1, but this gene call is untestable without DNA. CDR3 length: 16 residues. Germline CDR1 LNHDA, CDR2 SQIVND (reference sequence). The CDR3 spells CASSSADPGTWVEAFF.

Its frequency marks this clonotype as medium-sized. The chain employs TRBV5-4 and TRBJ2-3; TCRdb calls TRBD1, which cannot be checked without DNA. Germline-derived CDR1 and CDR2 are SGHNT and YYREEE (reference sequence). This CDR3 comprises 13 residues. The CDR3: CASSLFRGDTQYF.

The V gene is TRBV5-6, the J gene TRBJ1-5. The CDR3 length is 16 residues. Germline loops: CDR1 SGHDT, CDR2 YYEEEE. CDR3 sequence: CASSFFVTTSNQPQHF.